This T cell receptor (beta chain) came from a study of blood T cell repertoires in COVID-19. Overall study: Acute and convalescent COVID-19 specimens originated in the United States, Italy and Spain. T cells, B-cell-depleted T cells, or PBMCs supplied cDNA or gDNA.

V lost 1 base and J lost 8, with 15 bases in between. This CDR3 region has 14 residues. The germline CDR1 and CDR2 sequences are SGHRS and YFSETQ. How the authors handled the data: Amplification of reference gene primers was used by the study to estimate nucleated cell counts. Assay: immunoSEQ multiplex PCR; the TCRdb copy retains only in-frame clones and omits some. That table furnishes V, J and clone size, whereas the DNA furnished D and trimming. The sample has roughly 30,000 clones, more than 80% seen once; the top ten hold 2.7%. The chain uses TRBV5-1 and TRBJ1-1, with D perhaps matching TRBD1 (6 bases). The sample comprised peripheral blood. The clonotype originates from a human donor in a cohort sampled during active COVID-19. CDR3 coding DNA: TGCGCCAGCAGCTTGCAAGGACAGATGGGGGAAGCTTTCTTT. This translates into CASSLQGQMGEAFF.